The T cell receptor beta chain under discussion was sequenced for a study of T cell responses to AZD1222 COVID-19 vaccine. Assay used: immunoSEQ multiplex PCR; TCRdb lists only in-frame clones, some missing. The data show about 130,000 clones, approximately 94% seen once. Remarks on this clone: What it binds is unknown.

Whole-study findings and limits: The breadth and depth of Spike-specific TCRs increased once two AZD1222 doses had been given.

CDR3 length: 15 amino acids. The germline gives CDR1 LNHNV, CDR2 YYDKDF (reference sequence). Trimming shortened V by 2 bases and J by 8 bases, and 16 bases separated the two germline ends. Here the sequenced sample was peripheral blood, taken on day 0 of AZD1222 vaccination. The rearrangement joins TRBV15 to TRBJ2-1, with D perhaps being TRBD1 or TRBD2 (5 bases each). This TCR was recovered from an adult in good health. The CDR3 coding sequence is TGTGCCACCAGCAGACTCGGACGGGACGGGGATGAGCAGTTCTTC. Translated, it gives CATSRLGRDGDEQFF.